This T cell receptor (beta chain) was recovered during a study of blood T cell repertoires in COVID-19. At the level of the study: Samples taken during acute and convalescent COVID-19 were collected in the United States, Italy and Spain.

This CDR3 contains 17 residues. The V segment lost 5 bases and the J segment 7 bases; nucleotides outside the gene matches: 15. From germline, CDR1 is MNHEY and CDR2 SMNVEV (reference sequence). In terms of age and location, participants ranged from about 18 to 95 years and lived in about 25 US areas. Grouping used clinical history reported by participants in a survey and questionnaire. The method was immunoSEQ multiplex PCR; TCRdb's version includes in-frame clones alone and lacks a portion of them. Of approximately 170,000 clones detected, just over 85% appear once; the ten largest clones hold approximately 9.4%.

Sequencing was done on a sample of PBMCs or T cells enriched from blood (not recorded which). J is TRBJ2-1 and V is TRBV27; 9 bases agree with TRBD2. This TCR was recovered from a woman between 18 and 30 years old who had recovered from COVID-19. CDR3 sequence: CASSRPWIGGRENEQFF. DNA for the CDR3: TGTGCCAGCAGTCGACCCTGGATTGGCGGGAGGGAAAATGAGCAGTTCTTC.